This T cell receptor (beta chain) was captured in a study of T cell responses to AZD1222 COVID-19 vaccine. V dropped 7 bases and J dropped 2; count of bases not matched to a gene: 10. The CDR3 consists of 15 residues. Looked up from germline, CDR1 is SGHNT and CDR2 is YENEEA. Sequenced by immunoSEQ multiplex PCR; TCRdb stores in-frame clones only, minus some. The sample shows 100,000 or so clones, around 94% of them seen only once. The receptor was isolated from an adult in good health. The chain is built from TRBV11-3 and TRBJ1-1, with 7 bases fitting TRBD1. Sequencing used peripheral blood, obtained on day 0 of AZD1222 vaccination. The CDR3 nucleotides read TGTGCCAGCAAAGGGGGCCCACTGCGAAACACTGAAGCTTTCTTT. It specifies CASKGGPLRNTEAFF. The variable domain in full, with the rest retrieved from reference TRBV11-3 and TRBJ1-1, is EAGVVQSPRYKIIEKKQPVAFWCNPISGHNTLYWYLQNLGQGPELLIRYENEEAVDDSQLPKDRFSAERLKGVDSTLKIQPAELGDSAVYLCASKGGPLRNTEAFFGQGTRLTVV.